This is a list of T cell receptor beta chains from one sample in a study of blood T cell repertoires in COVID-19. Method: immunoSEQ multiplex PCR; TCRdb's copy keeps in-frame clones and lacks some. The table has approximately 250,000 clones, approximately 86% seen once. What was sequenced was peripheral blood. The receptors come from a woman aged 70-85 years with COVID-19, enrolled during active disease. Each CDR3 is given with its conserved first and last residue. D genes are given only for firm matches. Clone size is shown for a subset of rows, as once, few, many or a class of expanded clone.

CASMGRYGYTF	TGTGCCAGCATGGGGCGCTATGGCTACACCTTC	TRBV2	11	NA	TRBJ1-2	NA
CASSPTENQPQHF	TGTGCCAGCAGTCCCACAGAAAATCAGCCCCAGCATTTT	TRBV7-2	13	NA	TRBJ1-5	NA
CASSIYAGTNQPQHF	TGTGCCAGTAGTATTTATGCAGGAACGAATCAGCCCCAGCATTTT	TRBV19	15	NA	TRBJ1-5	NA
CASSEVPGDTEAFF	TGTGCCAGCAGTGAGGTCCCCGGGGATACTGAAGCTTTCTTT	TRBV2	14	NA	TRBJ1-1	NA
CASSGFGRGLSNQPQHF	TGTGCCAGCAGTGGGTTTGGCAGGGGGCTAAGCAATCAGCCCCAGCATTTT	TRBV2	17	TRBD1	TRBJ1-5	NA
CSVGEQDQPQHF	TGCAGCGTTGGGGAGCAAGATCAGCCCCAGCATTTT	TRBV29-1	12	NA	TRBJ1-5	NA
CASCLTGIDTGELFF	TGTGCCAGCTGCCTCACAGGAATTGACACCGGGGAGCTGTTTTTT	TRBV2	15	NA	TRBJ2-2	NA
CASGLQGTELFF	TGTGCTAGTGGTTTGCAGGGAACGGAGCTGTTTTTT	TRBV12-5	12	NA	TRBJ2-2	once
CASSDPIEGDSDTQYF	TGCGCCAGCAGTGACCCAATAGAAGGGGACAGTGATACGCAGTATTTT	TRBV10-2	16	TRBD1	TRBJ2-3	NA
CASRMDKIVFF	TGTGCCAGCAGGATGGACAAGATCGTTTTCTTT	TRBV6-5	11	NA	TRBJ1-1	NA
CASSSTGGTDTQYF	TGCGCCAGCAGCTCTACAGGGGGCACAGATACGCAGTATTTT	TRBV5-1	14	TRBD1	TRBJ2-3	NA
CASSSNPGAGQGRRGNQPQHF	TGTGCCAGCAGCTCAAACCCCGGAGCAGGACAGGGTAGGCGAGGCAATCAGCCCCAGCATTTT	TRBV12-1	21	NA	TRBJ1-5	NA
CASSSSGSLGAGELFF	TGTGCCAGCAGCTCCTCAGGGTCTCTAGGGGCCGGGGAGCTGTTTTTT	TRBV7-3	16	NA	TRBJ2-2	NA
CASSLDHGGGYEQYF	TGTGCCAGCAGCTTAGATCACGGGGGGGGCTACGAGCAGTACTTC	TRBV11-2	15	TRBD2	TRBJ2-7	NA
CASSSEGYSNQPQHF	TGCGCCAGCAGCTCAGAGGGATATAGCAATCAGCCCCAGCATTTT	TRBV5-1	15	NA	TRBJ1-5	NA
CASSVTGAPYEQYF	TGTGCCAGCAGCGTGACTGGGGCTCCTTACGAGCAGTACTTC	TRBV9	14	NA	TRBJ2-7	NA
CASSYTTGDNTEAFF	TGTGCCAGCAGCTACACGACGGGGGATAACACTGAAGCTTTCTTT	TRBV9	15	NA	TRBJ1-1	NA
CASRQGSGELFF	TGTGCCAGCAGACAGGGTTCCGGGGAGCTGTTTTTT	TRBV21-1	12	NA	TRBJ2-2	once
CASSVAGGASEQYF	TGTGCCAGCAGCGTCGCTGGGGGGGCCAGCGAGCAGTACTTC	TRBV7-2	14	NA	TRBJ2-7	NA
CASSLGSYGYTF	TGTGCCAGCAGCCTCGGGAGCTATGGCTACACCTTC	TRBV7-8	12	NA	TRBJ1-2	NA
CASSLAGVPYEQYF	TGCGCCAGCAGCTTGGCGGGGGTCCCCTACGAGCAGTACTTC	TRBV5-1	14	NA	TRBJ2-7	few
CASSELDSVYGYTF	TGTGCCAGCAGCGAGTTGGACAGCGTCTATGGCTACACCTTC	TRBV25-1	14	NA	TRBJ1-2	NA
CASSLTWGGPYEQYF	TGTGCCAGCAGCCTCACTTGGGGGGGCCCCTACGAGCAGTACTTC	TRBV14	15	NA	TRBJ2-7	NA
CASSVTGGLFIDKNIQYF	TGTGCCAGTAGTGTGACAGGGGGCCTTTTCATAGACAAAAACATTCAGTACTTC	TRBV19	18	TRBD1	TRBJ2-4	NA
CASIPTRTEAFF	TGTGCCAGCATCCCCACGCGGACTGAAGCTTTCTTT	TRBV2	12	NA	TRBJ1-1	NA
CASSLFLRGSYNEQFF	TGTGCCAGCAGTTTATTCTTGCGGGGCTCCTACAATGAGCAGTTCTTC	TRBV28	16	NA	TRBJ2-1	NA
CASSWDSGGTNTGELFF	TGCGCCAGCAGCTGGGACTCAGGGGGCACGAACACCGGGGAGCTGTTTTTT	TRBV4-1	17	TRBD1	TRBJ2-2	once
CAIRRDSGDTEAFF	TGTGCCATCAGGCGGGACTCTGGGGACACTGAAGCTTTCTTT	TRBV10-3	14	NA	TRBJ1-1	NA
CASTLRGGVTEAFF	TGTGCCAGCACCCTGCGAGGGGGGGTGACTGAAGCTTTCTTT	TRBV7-2	14	NA	TRBJ1-1	NA
CATSEAGTGDPSRINQPQHF	TGTGCCACCAGTGAGGCCGGGACAGGGGACCCTTCGCGTATTAATCAGCCCCAGCATTTT	TRBV24-1	20	TRBD1	TRBJ1-5	NA
CASSSGLAGTGELFF	TGTGCCAGCAGTTCAGGACTAGCGGGTACCGGGGAGCTGTTTTTT	TRBV28	15	TRBD2	TRBJ2-2	NA
CASSPTSGGYEQYF	TGTGCCAGTAGTCCGACTAGCGGGGGCTACGAGCAGTACTTC	TRBV19	14	TRBD2	TRBJ2-7	NA
CAWSRGLREQYF	TGTGCCTGGAGCAGGGGGCTGAGGGAGCAGTACTTC	TRBV30	12	TRBD1	TRBJ2-7	NA
CAKRGSDISLADTQYF	TGTGCCAAGAGGGGGTCAGACATATCCCTGGCAGATACGCAGTATTTT	TRBV21-1	16	NA	TRBJ2-3	NA
CASSNRDNQPQHF	TGTGCCAGCAGCAACAGGGACAATCAGCCCCAGCATTTT	TRBV6-5	13	NA	TRBJ1-5	once
CASSFARGTNEKLFF	TGTGCCAGCAGCTTCGCCAGGGGGACTAATGAAAAACTGTTTTTT	TRBV11-2	15	TRBD1	TRBJ1-4	NA
CASSTDWKPYEQYF	TGTGCCAGCAGCACCGACTGGAAGCCCTACGAGCAGTACTTC	TRBV9	14	NA	TRBJ2-7	NA
CATSRDLGQVSNYGYTF	TGTGCCACCAGCAGAGATCTCGGACAGGTGTCTAACTATGGCTACACCTTC	TRBV15	17	TRBD1	TRBJ1-2	NA
CASSDRVNYGYTF	TGTGCCAGCAGTGACAGGGTTAACTATGGCTACACCTTC	TRBV12-3/TRBV12-4	13	TRBD1	TRBJ1-2	NA
CASTDTTEAFF	TGTGCCAGCACAGACACAACTGAAGCTTTCTTT	TRBV28	11	NA	TRBJ1-1	NA
CASRSRDRQETQYF	TGTGCCAGCAGGTCCCGGGACAGACAAGAGACCCAGTACTTC	TRBV7-2	14	TRBD1	TRBJ2-5	NA